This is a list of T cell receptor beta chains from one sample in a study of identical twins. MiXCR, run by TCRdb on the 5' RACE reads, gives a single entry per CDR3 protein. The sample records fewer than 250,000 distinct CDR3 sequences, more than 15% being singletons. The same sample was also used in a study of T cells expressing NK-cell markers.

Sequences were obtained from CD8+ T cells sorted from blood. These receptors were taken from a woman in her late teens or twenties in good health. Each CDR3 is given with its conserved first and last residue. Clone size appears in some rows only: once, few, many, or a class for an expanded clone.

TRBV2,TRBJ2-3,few,CASSGATDTQYF
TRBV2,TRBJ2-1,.,CASRRGTGGTYNEQFF
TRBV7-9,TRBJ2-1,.,CASSLAGLAVYNEQFF
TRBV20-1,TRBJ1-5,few,CSARPVVGNQPQHF
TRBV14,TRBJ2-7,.,CASSQERTEYYEQYF
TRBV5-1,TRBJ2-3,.,CASSLSGSSTDTQYF
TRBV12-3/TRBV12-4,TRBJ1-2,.,CASSGTVTYGYTF
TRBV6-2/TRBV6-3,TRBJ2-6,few,CASSYSIDSSGANVLTF
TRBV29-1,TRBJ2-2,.,CSGRGSGRAGELFF
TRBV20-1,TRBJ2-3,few,CSARAPFGVADTQYF
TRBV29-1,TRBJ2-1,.,CSVAGGQRSSYNEQFF
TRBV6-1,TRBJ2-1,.,CASAPEGSYNEQFF
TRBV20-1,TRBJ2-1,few,CSALPGTSEVNEQFF
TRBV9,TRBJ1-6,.,CASSDTTGGTSPLHF
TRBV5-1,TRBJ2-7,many,CASSLEGGRAYEQYF
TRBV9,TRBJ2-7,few,CASSAQGYWDEQYF
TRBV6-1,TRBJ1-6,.,CASGDEENSPLHF
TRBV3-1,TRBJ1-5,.,CASLQAGGRDYIAGNQPQHF
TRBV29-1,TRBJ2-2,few,CSGRVDSFATGELFF
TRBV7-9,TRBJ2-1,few,CATGPGGMNEQFF
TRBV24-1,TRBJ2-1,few,CATSDDDGYNEQFF
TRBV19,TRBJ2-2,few,CASSSIGGANTGELFF
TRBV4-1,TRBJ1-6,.,CASSQATVNSPLHF
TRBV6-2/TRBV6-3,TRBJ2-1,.,CASSSQTYNEQFF
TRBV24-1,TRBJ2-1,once,CATSDLRREPYNEQFF
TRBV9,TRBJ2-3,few,CASSAPRGGPGDTQYF
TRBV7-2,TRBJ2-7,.,CASSLTREQYF
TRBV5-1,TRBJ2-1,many,CASSRNRDEQFF
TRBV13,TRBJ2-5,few,CASSLKRYLGETQYF
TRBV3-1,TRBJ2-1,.,CASSQERTSSYNEQFF
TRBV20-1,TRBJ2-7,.,CSARDGAGASYEQYF
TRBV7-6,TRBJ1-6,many,CASSLFPGAQNNSPLHF
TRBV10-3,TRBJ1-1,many,CAISEDWSTEAFF
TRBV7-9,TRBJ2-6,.,CASSATGETGANVLTF
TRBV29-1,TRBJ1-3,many,CSVLGPGKSGNTIYF
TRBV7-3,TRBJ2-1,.,CASSLTSSPYNEQFF
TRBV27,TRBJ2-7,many,CASSPGAHEQYF
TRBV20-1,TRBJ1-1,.,CSARDPTEPEAFF
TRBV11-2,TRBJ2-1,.,CASSLVAGGQSSYNEQFF
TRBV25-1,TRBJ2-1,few,CASSEYNRNEQFF
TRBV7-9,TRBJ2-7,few,CASSLDSGYEQYF
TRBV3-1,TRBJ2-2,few,CASSQERQAYTGELFF